This record looks at one T cell receptor (beta chain) sequence and its context. Its antigen is not known. This sample is drawn from a study of cytomegalovirus exposure and HLA in healthy donors. Findings and caveats of the study: The study recorded about 150 TCR beta chains that were cytomegalovirus-associated.

The CDR3 has 13 residues. The junction had 4 bases not matched to a gene; V was cut back by 6 bases and J by 4 bases. Per the germline V gene, CDR1 is MNHEY and CDR2 is SMNVEV (reference sequence). PCR used 60 Vbeta primers and 13 Jbeta primers. Produced via immunoSEQ multiplex PCR; TCRdb's table is partial and in-frame only. The sample shows roughly 80,000 clones, 81% of them seen only once. Sample: PBMCs. The receptor was isolated from a woman in her 30s in good health and CMV-seronegative. The chain recombines TRBV27 with TRBJ1-2; TRBD1 matches 8 bases. Here the CDR3 DNA reads TGTGCCAGCAGCCAGGACAGGGCCTATGGCTACACCTTC. It is translated as CASSQDRAYGYTF.